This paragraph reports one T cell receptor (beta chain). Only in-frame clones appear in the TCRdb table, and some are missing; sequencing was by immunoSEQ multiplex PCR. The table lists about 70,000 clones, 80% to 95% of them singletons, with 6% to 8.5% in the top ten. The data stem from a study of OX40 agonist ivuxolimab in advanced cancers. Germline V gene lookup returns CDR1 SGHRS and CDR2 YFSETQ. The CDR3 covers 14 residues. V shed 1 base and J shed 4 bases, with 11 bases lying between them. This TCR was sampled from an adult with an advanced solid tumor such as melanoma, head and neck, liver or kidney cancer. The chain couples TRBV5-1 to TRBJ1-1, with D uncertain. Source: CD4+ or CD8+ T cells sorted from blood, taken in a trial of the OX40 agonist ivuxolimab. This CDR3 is CASSLQSRGTEAFF. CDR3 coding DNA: TGCGCCAGCAGCTTGCAGAGCCGGGGCACTGAAGCTTTCTTT.